One sample yielded the 30 T cell receptor beta chains listed below, sequenced in a study of cytomegalovirus exposure and HLA in healthy donors. In the PCR, 60 Vbeta and 13 Jbeta primers were used. Only in-frame clones appear in the TCRdb table, and some are missing; sequencing was by immunoSEQ multiplex PCR. The sample consists of 80,000 to 95,000 clones, 75% to 80% of them appearing once. Sequencing was carried out using PBMCs. These receptors originate from a female donor in good health and CMV-seronegative.

The rearrangement links TRBV28 to TRBJ1-1; D might be TRBD1 (5 bases). Germline V lookup: CDR1 MDHEN, CDR2 SYDVKM. This CDR3 spans 13 amino acids. V lost 6 bases, J lost 5 bases, and 13 bases lay in between. The chain's CDR3 is CASSRRDRTEAFF. The CDR3 coding sequence is TGTGCCAGCAGCCGCAGGGATCGGACTGAAGCTTTCTTT.

The J gene is TRBJ1-5, the V gene TRBV9; TRBD1 is a possible D gene (6 bases). Germline V gene data show CDR1 as SGDLS and CDR2 as YYNGEE. This CDR3 region has 15 residues. Trimming left V 3 bases short and J 5 bases short, with 15 bases between. The CDR3 coding sequence is TGTGCCAGCAGCGACCAGCACAGGGCACATCAGCCCCAGCATTTT. Encoded protein: CASSDQHRAHQPQHF. Combining the CDR3 with reference TRBV9 and TRBJ1-5 gives the whole variable domain DSGVTQTPKHLITATGQRVTLRCSPRSGDLSVYWYQQSLDQGLQFLIQYYNGEERAKGNILERFSAQQFPDLHSELNLSSLELGDSALYFCASSDQHRAHQPQHFGDGTRLSIL.

Here the CDR3 reads CASSQGQGGTDTQYF. The CDR3 nucleotides are TGTGCCAGCAGCCAAGGACAGGGAGGCACAGATACGCAGTATTTT. The chain recombines TRBV4-2 with TRBJ2-3; 7 bases are a match to TRBD1. Trimming at V came to 1 base and at J to 1 base, leaving 2 bases not matched to a gene. Germline assignment: CDR1 LGHNA and CDR2 YNFKEQ. The CDR3 is 15 amino acids.

This chain joins TRBV7-2 and TRBJ2-3; 7 nucleotides match TRBD1. Trimming removed 5 bases from V and 4 bases from J; junction bases left unmatched: 9. Germline CDR1 is SGHTA and CDR2 is FQGNSA. This CDR3 has 15 residues. The DNA of the CDR3 is TGTGCCAGCAGCCCCTACAGGGGAAGGGCAGATACGCAGTATTTT. It is translated as CASSPYRGRADTQYF.

This sequence joins TRBV7-2 and TRBJ1-2; D might be TRBD1 (6 bases). Trimming cost V 1 base and J 4 bases, with 10 bases left between them. Germline loops: CDR1 SGHTA, CDR2 FQGNSA. The CDR3 length is 14 residues. In nucleotides, the CDR3 is TGTGCCAGCAGCTTAGGGACAGACTTCTATGGCTACACCTTC. It codes for CASSLGTDFYGYTF.

The gene calls are TRBV11-2 and TRBJ1-5; D is unresolved. Trimming took 0 bases from V and 7 from J, leaving 7 bases between them. The V gene's germline CDR1 is SGHAT and CDR2 FQNNGV. This CDR3 has 13 amino acids. The CDR3 coding sequence is TGTGCCAGCAGCTTAGAAATCGGGCAGCCCCAGCATTTT. Translated: CASSLEIGQPQHF.

The chain uses TRBV6-4 and TRBJ1-1; 7 bases match TRBD1. The trim removed 6 bases at V and 5 bases at J, leaving 12 bases unmatched. Germline V CDR1 and CDR2: MRHNA, SNTAGT. The CDR3 is 15 amino acids. The CDR3 DNA sequence: TGTGCCAGCAGCCGCAGCCCCGACAGGGTGACTGAAGCTTTCTTT. It translates to CASSRSPDRVTEAFF.

The rearrangement uses TRBV6-5 and TRBJ2-1; TRBD1 matches at 10 bases. The CDR3 length is 14 residues. Trimming cost V 5 bases and J 8 bases; bases outside gene matches: 6. CDR1 is MNHEY, CDR2 SVGAGI, per germline. The CDR3 DNA sequence: TGTGCCAGCAGTCTGGGGGGGACAGGGGATGAGCAGTTCTTC. Its protein is CASSLGGTGDEQFF.

The chain couples TRBV28 to TRBJ2-3, with 7 bases aligning to TRBD2. This CDR3 spans 15 amino acids. Germline V CDR1 and CDR2: MDHEN, SYDVKM. V was clipped by 4 bases and J by 3 bases; unmatched bases: 7. This CDR3 is CASSSYGGETDTQYF. The CDR3 region has the DNA TGTGCCAGCAGTTCCTATGGGGGGGAGACAGATACGCAGTATTTT.

The genes are TRBV6-1 and TRBJ2-1; D perhaps matches TRBD2 (7 bases). Trimming took 7 bases from V and 6 from J, leaving 10 bases between them. The CDR3 has 12 amino acids. Germline values: CDR1 MNHNS, CDR2 SASEGT. CDR3 region: CASKGGGNEQFF. The CDR3 nucleotides are TGTGCCAGCAAGGGAGGGGGCAATGAGCAGTTCTTC.

This chain uses TRBV11-2 with TRBJ2-7, with a weak D call TRBD2 (5 bases). Germline assignment: CDR1 SGHAT and CDR2 FQNNGV. This CDR3 contains 16 residues. Trimming took 4 bases from V and 0 from J, leaving 16 bases between them. The CDR3 region is CASSSLNRGYSYEQYF. In DNA form, the CDR3 reads TGTGCCAGCAGCTCCCTAAATCGGGGTTACTCCTACGAGCAGTACTTC.

The gene calls are TRBV6-6 and TRBJ2-7, with 9 bases fitting TRBD1. The CDR3 length is 15 residues. The germline V gene has CDR1 MNHNY and CDR2 SVGAGI (reference sequence). V lost 4 bases and J lost 0; bases outside the gene matches: 4. This CDR3 is CASSSGQGSSYEQYF. For the CDR3, the DNA is TGTGCCAGCAGTTCGGGACAGGGCAGCTCCTACGAGCAGTACTTC.

The chain has TRBV10-2 and TRBJ2-7; TRBD2 might be the D (5 bases). The CDR3 is 15 residues long. Per the germline V gene, CDR1 is WSHSY and CDR2 is SAAADI. Trimming pared 1 base from V and 10 bases from J, leaving 20 bases between. CDR3 sequence reads: CASSEYASSILTQYF. DNA of the CDR3: TGCGCCAGCAGTGAGTACGCTTCTAGCATCCTCACACAGTACTTC.

V is TRBV9 and J is TRBJ2-3; 11 bases align to TRBD2. Germline CDR1 is SGDLS and CDR2 is YYNGEE. The V gene end was trimmed by 3 bases and the J gene end by 2 bases; junction bases not matched to a gene: 2. The CDR3 consists of 15 residues. CDR3 DNA: TGTGCCAGCAGCGGGACTAGCGGGTTCACAGATACGCAGTATTTT. As protein: CASSGTSGFTDTQYF.

This clone was seen more than once but under ten times. Other DNA sequences of this sample code for an identical CDR3. This chain links TRBV18 with TRBJ2-5; TRBD1 matches at 7 bases. Germline V lookup: CDR1 KGHSH, CDR2 LQKENI. This CDR3 region has 14 residues. The V and J ends lost 1 base and 2 bases, in that order; junction bases with no gene match: 1. DNA for the CDR3: TGTGCCAGCTCACCACGGGGACAGCAAGAGACCCAGTACTTC. As protein: CASSPRGQQETQYF.

The V call is TRBV10-1, the J call TRBJ1-1, with 9 bases matching TRBD1. The germline V gene encodes CDR1 WNHNN and CDR2 SYGVQD (reference sequence). The CDR3 has 14 amino acids. With 8 bases clipped from V and 5 bases from J, the junction kept 9 bases outside the gene matches. CDR3 nucleotides: TGCGCCAGCGGGACCGGGACAGGGAATACTGAAGCTTTCTTT. Translated: CASGTGTGNTEAFF.

The V call is TRBV9, the J call TRBJ1-4; TRBD1 aligns across 7 bases. CDR1 and CDR2 from the germline V gene are SGDLS and YYNGEE. The CDR3 length is 16 residues. V shed 4 bases, J shed 10 bases, and the junction held 16 bases outside the gene matches. The CDR3 DNA sequence: TGTGCCAGCAGCACAACGCCCGGGACAGAAAAAGGAAAACTGTTTTTT. Its protein product is CASSTTPGTEKGKLFF.

The rearrangement links TRBV19 to TRBJ1-5; D not certain. Trimming removed 3 bases at V and 0 bases at J, with 9 bases between. The CDR3 has 15 residues. Germline values: CDR1 LNHDA, CDR2 SQIVND (reference sequence). The CDR3 sequence is CASSINIFSNQPQHF. CDR3 sequence (DNA): TGTGCCAGTAGTATTAACATTTTTAGCAATCAGCCCCAGCATTTT. Using reference TRBV19 and TRBJ1-5 for the parts outside the CDR3, the full variable domain is DGGITQSPKYLFRKEGQNVTLSCEQNLNHDAMYWYRQDPGQGLRLIYYSQIVNDFQKGDIAEGYSVSREKKESFPLTVTSAQKNPTAFYLCASSINIFSNQPQHFGDGTRLSIL.

This clone was seen once. The chain couples TRBV5-1 to TRBJ2-6; D might be TRBD2 (6 bases). V lost 1 base, J lost 2 bases, and 22 bases lay in between. From germline, CDR1 is SGHRS and CDR2 YFSETQ. The CDR3 loop spans 20 amino acids. CDR3 coding DNA: TGCGCCAGCAGCTTGAACCTCAACTCCGGGACTCTAACTGGGGCCAACGTCCTGACTTTC. The encoded protein is CASSLNLNSGTLTGANVLTF.

A single count supports this clone. This rearrangement joins TRBV28 to TRBJ1-2; unclear D gene. The CDR3 spans 12 residues. Per germline, CDR1 MDHEN and CDR2 SYDVKM. The V gene lost 4 bases and the J gene lost 7 bases, with 10 bases spanning the gap. The chain's CDR3 is CASSSGMAGYTF. The CDR3 DNA reads as TGTGCCAGCAGTTCGGGGATGGCTGGCTACACCTTC.

The chain joins TRBV7-2 to TRBJ2-1; 14 bases are shared with TRBD2. Germline CDR1 and CDR2: SGHTA and FQGNSA. The trim removed 3 bases at V and 6 bases at J, leaving 1 base unmatched. CDR3 length: 15 residues. CDR3 DNA sequence: TGTGCCAGCAGCTTGGGACTAGCGGGGGTCAATGAGCAGTTCTTC. Translated: CASSLGLAGVNEQFF.

This clone appeared a single time. This rearrangement joins TRBV13 to TRBJ2-7; weak D call: TRBD1 (5 bases). The CDR3 is 15 residues long. The germline V gene has CDR1 PRHDT and CDR2 FYEKMQ (reference sequence). V gave up 2 bases and J gave up 2 bases, with 13 bases separating them. The CDR3 DNA follows: TGTGCCAGCAGCTTATCAGGCAGGGCGACCTACGAGCAGTACTTC. Its translation: CASSLSGRATYEQYF.

This clone has only a few counts. The rearrangement joins TRBV19 to TRBJ1-6; 7 bases map to TRBD1. The CDR3 length is 14 residues. V was clipped by 6 bases and J by 9 bases; unmatched bases: 8. Germline CDR1 LNHDA, CDR2 SQIVND (reference sequence). The CDR3 sequence is CASRAQGISSPLHF. In DNA, the CDR3 is TGTGCCAGTAGAGCACAGGGGATAAGTTCACCCCTCCACTTT.

The chain combines TRBV9 with TRBJ1-2, with D possibly TRBD1 on 5 matching bases. Germline assignment: CDR1 SGDLS and CDR2 YYNGEE. This CDR3 region has 15 residues. Trimming shortened V by 2 bases and J by 4 bases, and 15 bases separated the two germline ends. CDR3 amino acids: CASSVLPGKGYGYTF. The CDR3 bases are TGTGCCAGCAGCGTCTTGCCAGGGAAGGGCTATGGCTACACCTTC.

CDR3 in amino acids: CASSPNVVGVHTEAFF. DNA for the CDR3: TGCGCCAGCAGCCCAAATGTTGTCGGGGTTCACACTGAAGCTTTCTTT. The rearrangement joins TRBV5-1 to TRBJ1-1; D unclear. CDR3 length: 16 residues. Trimming took 4 bases from V and 3 from J, leaving 19 bases between them. CDR1 and CDR2 (germline): SGHRS, YFSETQ.

The chain combines TRBV7-6 with TRBJ1-3; 12 nucleotides align to TRBD1. The CDR3 runs to 15 residues. The V and J ends lost 5 bases and 8 bases, in that order; junction bases with no gene match: 7. From germline, CDR1 is SGHVS and CDR2 FNYEAQ. CDR3 loop: CASSLGTGGIDTIYF. The CDR3 bases are TGTGCCAGCAGCCTGGGGACAGGGGGCATCGACACCATATATTTT.

V is TRBV29-1 and J is TRBJ2-5; 11 bases map to TRBD2. Trimming took 3 bases from V and 4 from J; bases not matched to a gene: 13. The CDR3 spans 17 residues. CDR1 SQVTM and CDR2 ANQGSEA come from the germline V gene. In nucleotides, the CDR3 is TGCAGCGTTGAGGTCCTCTTTAGCGGGGGGGCCGGAGAGACCCAGTACTTC. Its protein is CSVEVLFSGGAGETQYF.

V usage is TRBV6-6 and J usage is TRBJ2-5; 7 positions agree with TRBD1. The ends lost 7 bases at V and 1 base at J; junction bases unmatched: 3. The CDR3 is made up of 13 amino acids. The germline V gene has CDR1 MNHNY and CDR2 SVGAGI (reference sequence). The DNA of the CDR3 is TGTGCCAGCATCGGACAGGTCCAAGAGACCCAGTACTTC. Translated: CASIGQVQETQYF.

The gene calls are TRBV5-1 and TRBJ2-1; 7 nucleotides line up with TRBD2. This CDR3 contains 16 residues. CDR1 is SGHRS and CDR2 is YFSETQ in the germline V gene. The V gene end was trimmed by 4 bases and the J gene end by 4 bases; junction bases not matched to a gene: 11. DNA for the CDR3: TGCGCCAGCAGCGGCGGCGGGAGAGAAAGTTACAATGAGCAGTTCTTC. This sequence encodes CASSGGGRESYNEQFF.

The V and J genes are TRBV5-6 and TRBJ1-5; possible D gene TRBD1, 5 bases. The CDR3 loop spans 13 amino acids. Germline lookup yields CDR1 SGHDT and CDR2 YYEEEE. Trimming took 3 bases from V and 4 from J, leaving 8 bases between them. In nucleotides, the CDR3 is TGTGCCAGCAGCTCGGGGGAGAATCAGCCCCAGCATTTT. This translates into CASSSGENQPQHF.